Listed below are T cell receptor beta chains from one sample, sequenced in a study of immune heterogeneity within non-small cell lung tumors. TCRdb used MiXCR to reprocess the multiplex PCR reads, holding one entry per CDR3 protein. The sample has 20,000 to 25,000 distinct CDR3 sequences; 25% to 35% are singletons. The sequenced material came from lung tumor tissue. The receptor set was obtained from a man in his forties with non-small cell lung cancer. Each CDR3 is given without its conserved first and last residue. The order of the fields is V gene, CDR3 protein.

v_call: TRBV12-3/TRBV12-4
cdr3_aa: ASSLAPGGGRGYT

v_call: TRBV7-9
cdr3_aa: ASSLKAVGELF

v_call: TRBV12-5
cdr3_aa: ASGPPDVPQETQY

v_call: TRBV12-5
cdr3_aa: ASGLMGGNSPLH

v_call: TRBV9
cdr3_aa: ASSVKAGGNSPLH

v_call: TRBV5-4
cdr3_aa: ASSLVVGRILYEQY

v_call: TRBV11-3
cdr3_aa: ASSFSGGYNEHF

v_call: TRBV18
cdr3_aa: ASSSTVTSYNSPLH

v_call: TRBV10-3
cdr3_aa: VMGTGGTEAF

v_call: TRBV19
cdr3_aa: ASSAGLDDYEQY

v_call: TRBV6-1
cdr3_aa: ASSVGFSGNTIY

v_call: TRBV4-1
cdr3_aa: ASSQGGRGPTNYGYT